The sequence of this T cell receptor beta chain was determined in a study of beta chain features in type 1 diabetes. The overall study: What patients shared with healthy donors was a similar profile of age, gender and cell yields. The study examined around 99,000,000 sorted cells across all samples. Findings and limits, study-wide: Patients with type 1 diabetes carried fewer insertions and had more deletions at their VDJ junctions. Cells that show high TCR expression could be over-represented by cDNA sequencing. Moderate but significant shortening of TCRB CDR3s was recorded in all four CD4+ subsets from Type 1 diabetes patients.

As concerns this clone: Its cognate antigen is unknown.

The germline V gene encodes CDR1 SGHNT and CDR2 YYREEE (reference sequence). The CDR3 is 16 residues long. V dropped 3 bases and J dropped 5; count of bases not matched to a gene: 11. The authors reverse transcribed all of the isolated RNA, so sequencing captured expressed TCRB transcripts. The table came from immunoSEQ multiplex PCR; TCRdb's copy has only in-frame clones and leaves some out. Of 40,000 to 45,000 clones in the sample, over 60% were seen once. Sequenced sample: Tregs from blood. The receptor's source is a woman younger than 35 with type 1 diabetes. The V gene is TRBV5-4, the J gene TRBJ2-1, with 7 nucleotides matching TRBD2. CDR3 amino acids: CASSYGPSGKNNEQFF. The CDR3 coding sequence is TGTGCCAGCAGCTATGGCCCTAGCGGAAAAAACAATGAGCAGTTCTTC. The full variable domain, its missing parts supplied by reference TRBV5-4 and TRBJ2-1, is ETGVTQSPTHLIKTRGQQVTLRCSSQSGHNTVSWYQQALGQGPQFIFQYYREEENGRGNFPPRFSGLQFPNYSSELNVNALELDDSALYLCASSYGPSGKNNEQFFGPGTRLTVL.